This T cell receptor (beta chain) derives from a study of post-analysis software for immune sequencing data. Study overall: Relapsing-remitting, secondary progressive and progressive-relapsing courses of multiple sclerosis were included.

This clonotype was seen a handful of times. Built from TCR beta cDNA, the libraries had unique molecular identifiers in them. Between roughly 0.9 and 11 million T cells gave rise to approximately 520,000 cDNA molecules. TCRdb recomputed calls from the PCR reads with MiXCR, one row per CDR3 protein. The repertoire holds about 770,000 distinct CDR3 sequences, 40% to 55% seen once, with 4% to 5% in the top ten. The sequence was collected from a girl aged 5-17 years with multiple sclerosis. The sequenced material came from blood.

Here the CDR3 DNA reads TGTGCCAGCAGCCCCGGCGAAATAGCGGGTTCTGTCGCAGATACGCAGTATTTT. The encoded protein is CASSPGEIAGSVADTQYF. This sequence joins TRBV9 and TRBJ2-3; 7 bases align to TRBD2. The germline CDR1 and CDR2 sequences are SGDLS and YYNGEE. Unmatched junction bases numbered 18, after V lost 4 bases and J lost 4 bases. The CDR3 covers 18 residues.